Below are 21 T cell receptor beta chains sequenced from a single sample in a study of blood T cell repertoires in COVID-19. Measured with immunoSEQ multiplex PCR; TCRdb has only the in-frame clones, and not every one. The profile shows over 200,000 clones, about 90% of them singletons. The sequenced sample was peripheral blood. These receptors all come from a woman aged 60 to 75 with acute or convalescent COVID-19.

The chain's CDR3 is CASSELGQGWSPLHF. As DNA, the CDR3 is TGTGCCAGCAGTGAGCTTGGACAGGGTTGGTCACCCCTCCACTTT. The V gene is TRBV6-1, the J gene TRBJ1-6; 8 bases are a match to TRBD1. Germline CDR1 is MNHNS and CDR2 is SASEGT. The J segment lost 10 bases and the V segment lost 3 bases, leaving 8 bases of the junction unmatched. The CDR3 consists of 15 residues.

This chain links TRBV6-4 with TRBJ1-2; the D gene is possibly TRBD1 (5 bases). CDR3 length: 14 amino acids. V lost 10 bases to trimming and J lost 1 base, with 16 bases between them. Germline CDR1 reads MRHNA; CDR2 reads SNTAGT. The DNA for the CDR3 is TGTGCCACCCTGGGGCAGGTGATTAACTATGGCTACACCTTC. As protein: CATLGQVINYGYTF.

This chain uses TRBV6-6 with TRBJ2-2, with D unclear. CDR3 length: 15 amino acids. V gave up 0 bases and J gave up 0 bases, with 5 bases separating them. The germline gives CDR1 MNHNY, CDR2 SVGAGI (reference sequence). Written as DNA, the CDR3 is TGTGCCAGCAGTTACTCGCGGTCGAACACCGGGGAGCTGTTTTTT. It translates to CASSYSRSNTGELFF.

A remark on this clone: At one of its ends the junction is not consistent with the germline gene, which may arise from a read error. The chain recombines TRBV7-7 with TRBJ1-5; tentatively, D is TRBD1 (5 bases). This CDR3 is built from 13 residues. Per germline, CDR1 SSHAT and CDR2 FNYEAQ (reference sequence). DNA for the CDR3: TGTGCTAGCAGTCCAGGGCCGTGGCAGCCCCAGCATTTT. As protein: CASSPGPWQPQHF.

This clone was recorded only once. CDR3 amino acids: CASSKPGLAGGNLLSYNEQFF. The CDR3 region has the DNA TGCGCCAGCAGCAAACCGGGACTAGCGGGAGGGAATTTACTCTCCTACAATGAGCAGTTCTTC. The rearrangement joins TRBV5-1 to TRBJ2-1; TRBD2 matches 16 bases. This CDR3 has 21 residues. In germline, CDR1 is SGHRS, CDR2 YFSETQ. V was pared by 4 bases and J by 0 bases, with 13 bases of the junction left unmatched.

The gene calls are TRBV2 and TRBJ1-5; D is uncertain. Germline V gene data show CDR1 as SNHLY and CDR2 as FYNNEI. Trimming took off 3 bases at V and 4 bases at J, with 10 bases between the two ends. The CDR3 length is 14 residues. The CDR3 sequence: CASSEREGNQPQHF. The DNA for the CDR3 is TGTGCCAGCAGTGAGAGGGAAGGAAATCAGCCCCAGCATTTT. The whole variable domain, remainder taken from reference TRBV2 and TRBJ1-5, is EPEVTQTPSHQVTQMGQEVILRCVPISNHLYFYWYRQILGQKVEFLVSFYNNEISEKSEIFDDQFSVERPDGSNFTLKIRSTKLEDSAMYFCASSEREGNQPQHFGDGTRLSIL.

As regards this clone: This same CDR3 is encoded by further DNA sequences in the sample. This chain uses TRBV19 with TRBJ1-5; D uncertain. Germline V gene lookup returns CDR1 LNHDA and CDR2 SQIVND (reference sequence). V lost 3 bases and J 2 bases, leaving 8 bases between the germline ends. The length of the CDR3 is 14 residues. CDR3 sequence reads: CASSITGGNQPQHF. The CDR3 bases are TGTGCCAGTAGTATTACCGGGGGCAATCAGCCCCAGCATTTT.

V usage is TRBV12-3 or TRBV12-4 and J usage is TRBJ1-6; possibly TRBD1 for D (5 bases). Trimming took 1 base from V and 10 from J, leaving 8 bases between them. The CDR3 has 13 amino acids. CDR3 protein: CASSLEGRSPLHF. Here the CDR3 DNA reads TGTGCCAGCAGTTTAGAGGGGCGGTCACCCCTCCACTTT.

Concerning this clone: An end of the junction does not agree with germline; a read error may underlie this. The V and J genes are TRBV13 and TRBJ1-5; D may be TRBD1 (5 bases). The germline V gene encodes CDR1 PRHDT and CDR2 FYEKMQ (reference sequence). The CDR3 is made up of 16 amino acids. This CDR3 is CASSLGGGGSNQPQHF. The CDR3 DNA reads TGTGCCAGCAGTTTAGGCGGGGGAGGGAGCAATCAGCCCCAGCATTTT.

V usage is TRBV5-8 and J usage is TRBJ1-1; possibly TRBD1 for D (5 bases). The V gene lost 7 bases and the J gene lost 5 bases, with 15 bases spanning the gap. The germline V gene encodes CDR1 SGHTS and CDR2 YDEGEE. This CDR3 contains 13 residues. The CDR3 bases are TGTGCCAGCCGGGAGGGGTGGAGGACTGAAGCTTTCTTT. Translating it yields CASREGWRTEAFF.

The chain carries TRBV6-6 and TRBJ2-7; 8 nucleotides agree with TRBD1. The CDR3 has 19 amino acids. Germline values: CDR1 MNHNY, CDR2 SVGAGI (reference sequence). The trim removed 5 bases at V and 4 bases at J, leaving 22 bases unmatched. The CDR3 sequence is CASSRSQGALGFGRYEQYF. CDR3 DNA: TGTGCCAGCAGTCGATCTCAGGGGGCTCTGGGGTTTGGAAGATACGAGCAGTACTTC.

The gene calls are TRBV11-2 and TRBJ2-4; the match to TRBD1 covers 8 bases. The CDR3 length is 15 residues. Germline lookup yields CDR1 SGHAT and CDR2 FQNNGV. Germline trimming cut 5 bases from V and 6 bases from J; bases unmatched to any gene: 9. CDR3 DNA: TGTGCCAGCAGCAAAGAGACAGGGGTCACAAACATTCAGTACTTC. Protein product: CASSKETGVTNIQYF.

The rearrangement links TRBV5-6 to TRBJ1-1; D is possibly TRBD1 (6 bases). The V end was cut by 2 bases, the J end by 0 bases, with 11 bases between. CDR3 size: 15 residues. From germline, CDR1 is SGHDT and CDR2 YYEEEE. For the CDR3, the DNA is TGTGCCAGCAGCTTCCGGCAGGGGATGAACACTGAAGCTTTCTTT. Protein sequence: CASSFRQGMNTEAFF.

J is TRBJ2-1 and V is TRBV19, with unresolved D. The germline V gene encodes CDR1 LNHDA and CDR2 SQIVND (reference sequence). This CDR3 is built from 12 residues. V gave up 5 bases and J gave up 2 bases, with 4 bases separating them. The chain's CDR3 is CASSSTYNEQFF. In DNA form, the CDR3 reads TGTGCCAGTAGTTCAACCTACAATGAGCAGTTCTTC.

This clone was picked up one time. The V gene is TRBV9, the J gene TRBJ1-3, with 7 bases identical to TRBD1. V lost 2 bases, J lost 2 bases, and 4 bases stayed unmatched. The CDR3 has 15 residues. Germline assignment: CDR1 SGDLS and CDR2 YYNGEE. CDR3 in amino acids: CASSVGTGAGNTIYF. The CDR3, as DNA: TGTGCCAGCAGCGTGGGCACAGGGGCTGGAAACACCATATATTTT. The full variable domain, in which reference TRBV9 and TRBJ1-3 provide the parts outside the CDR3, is DSGVTQTPKHLITATGQRVTLRCSPRSGDLSVYWYQQSLDQGLQFLIQYYNGEERAKGNILERFSAQQFPDLHSELNLSSLELGDSALYFCASSVGTGAGNTIYFGEGSWLTVV.

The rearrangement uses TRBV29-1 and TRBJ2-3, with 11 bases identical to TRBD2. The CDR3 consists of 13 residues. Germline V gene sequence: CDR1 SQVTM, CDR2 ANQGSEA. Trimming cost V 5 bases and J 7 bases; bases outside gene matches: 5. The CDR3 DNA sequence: TGCAGCGTTAGGACTAGCGGGCGGAATACGCAGTATTTT. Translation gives CSVRTSGRNTQYF.

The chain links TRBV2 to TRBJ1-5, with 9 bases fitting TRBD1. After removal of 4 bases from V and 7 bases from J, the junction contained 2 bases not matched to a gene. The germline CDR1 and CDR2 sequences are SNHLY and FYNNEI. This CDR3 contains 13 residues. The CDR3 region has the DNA TGTGCCAGCAGTGCCGGGACAGGGCAGCCCCAGCATTTT. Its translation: CASSAGTGQPQHF.

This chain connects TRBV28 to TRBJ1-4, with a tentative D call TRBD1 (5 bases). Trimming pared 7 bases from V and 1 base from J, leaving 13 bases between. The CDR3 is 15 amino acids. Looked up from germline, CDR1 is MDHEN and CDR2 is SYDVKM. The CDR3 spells CASTQGPLTNEKLFF. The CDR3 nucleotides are TGTGCCAGCACCCAGGGCCCCTTAACTAATGAAAAACTGTTTTTT.

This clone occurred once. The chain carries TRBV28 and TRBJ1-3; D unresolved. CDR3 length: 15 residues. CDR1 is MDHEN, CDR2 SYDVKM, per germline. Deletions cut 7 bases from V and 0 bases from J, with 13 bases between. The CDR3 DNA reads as TGTGCCAGCACCCTAGACCGGTCCTCTGGAAACACCATATATTTT. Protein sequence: CASTLDRSSGNTIYF.

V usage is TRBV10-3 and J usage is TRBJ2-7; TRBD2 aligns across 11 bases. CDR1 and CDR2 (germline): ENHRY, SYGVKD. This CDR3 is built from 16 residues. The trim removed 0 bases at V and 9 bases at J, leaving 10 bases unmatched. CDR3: CAISESIGTSGFGQYF. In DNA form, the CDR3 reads TGTGCCATCAGTGAGTCGATTGGGACTAGCGGCTTCGGGCAGTACTTC.

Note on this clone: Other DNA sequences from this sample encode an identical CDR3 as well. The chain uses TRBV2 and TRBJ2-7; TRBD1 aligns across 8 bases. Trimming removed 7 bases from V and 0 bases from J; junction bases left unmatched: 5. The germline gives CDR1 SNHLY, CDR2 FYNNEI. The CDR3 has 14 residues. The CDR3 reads CASTRTGSSYEQYF. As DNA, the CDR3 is TGTGCCAGCACCAGGACAGGGAGCTCCTACGAGCAGTACTTC.